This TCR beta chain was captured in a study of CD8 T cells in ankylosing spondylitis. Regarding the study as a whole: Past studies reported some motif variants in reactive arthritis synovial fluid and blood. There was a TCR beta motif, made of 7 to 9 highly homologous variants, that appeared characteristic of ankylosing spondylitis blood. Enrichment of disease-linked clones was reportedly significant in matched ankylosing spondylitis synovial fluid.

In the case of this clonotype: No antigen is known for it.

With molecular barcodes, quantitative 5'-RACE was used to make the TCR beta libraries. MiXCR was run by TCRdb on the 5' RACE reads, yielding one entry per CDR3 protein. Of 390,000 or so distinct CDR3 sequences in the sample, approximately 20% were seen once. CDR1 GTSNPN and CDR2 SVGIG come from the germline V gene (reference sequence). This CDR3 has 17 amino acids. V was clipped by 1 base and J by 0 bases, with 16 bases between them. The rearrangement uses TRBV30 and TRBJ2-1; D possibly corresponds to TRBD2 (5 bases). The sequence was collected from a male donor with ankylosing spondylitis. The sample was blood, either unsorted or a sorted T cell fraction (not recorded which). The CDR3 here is CAWSGLGPRGSYNEQFF. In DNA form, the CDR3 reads TGTGCCTGGAGTGGTCTTGGCCCCCGGGGCTCCTACAATGAGCAGTTCTTC.